This T cell receptor beta chain was sequenced during a study of blood T cell repertoires in COVID-19. For the study at large: T cells, B-cell-depleted T cells, or PBMCs provided the cDNA or gDNA that served as material.

Trimming took off 2 bases at V and 2 bases at J, with 4 bases between the two ends. This CDR3 has 12 amino acids. Germline V CDR1 and CDR2: MDHEN, SYDVKM. Authors' methods: Reference gene primer amplification gave nucleated cell count estimates. Profiling relied on immunoSEQ multiplex PCR, and the TCRdb table lists in-frame clones only, not all of them. That table is the source of V, J and clone size, and D and trimming were worked out from the DNA. The sample lists roughly 120,000 clones, 82% seen once, with approximately 17% in the top ten. The chain links TRBV28 to TRBJ2-7; D gene unclear. This clonotype originated in a woman aged 60-75 years with acute or convalescent COVID-19. The specimen sequenced was peripheral blood. The CDR3 region is CASSLPAYEQYF. CDR3 sequence (DNA): TGTGCCAGCAGTTTACCGGCCTACGAGCAGTACTTC. Complete variable domain (other parts from reference TRBV28 and TRBJ2-7): DVKVTQSSRYLVKRTGEKVFLECVQDMDHENMFWYRQDPGLGLRLIYFSYDVKMKEKGDIPEGYSVSREKKERFSLILESASTNQTSMYLCASSLPAYEQYFGPGTRLTVT.